This T cell receptor beta chain appears in the sequencing data of a study of monozygotic twins with inflammatory bowel disease. Per germline, CDR1 SGHTA and CDR2 FQGTGA. The CDR3 sequence is 14 residues long. TCRdb re-called the 5' RACE reads; every CDR3 protein appears as one record, without DNA. Its clone listing holds 350,000 to 400,000 distinct CDR3 sequences. The V call is TRBV7-3, the J call TRBJ2-3; TCRdb's D call, TRBD1, is unchecked because there is no DNA. This receptor was taken from a human donor with ulcerative colitis or Crohn's disease, or a healthy co-twin of an affected twin (not recorded which). Sample: blood. The chain's CDR3 is CASSLGTPTDTQYF.